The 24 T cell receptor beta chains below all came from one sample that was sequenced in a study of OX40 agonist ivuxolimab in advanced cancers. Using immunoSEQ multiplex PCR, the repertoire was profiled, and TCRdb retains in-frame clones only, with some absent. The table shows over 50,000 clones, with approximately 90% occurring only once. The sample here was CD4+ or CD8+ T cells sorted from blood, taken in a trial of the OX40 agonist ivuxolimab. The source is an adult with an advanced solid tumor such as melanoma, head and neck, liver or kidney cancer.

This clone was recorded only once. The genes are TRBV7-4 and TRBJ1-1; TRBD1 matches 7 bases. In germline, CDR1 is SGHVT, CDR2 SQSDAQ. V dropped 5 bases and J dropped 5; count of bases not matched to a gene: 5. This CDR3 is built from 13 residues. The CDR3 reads CASSKLGQTEAFF. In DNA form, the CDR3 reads TGTGCCAGCAGCAAATTGGGACAGACTGAAGCTTTCTTT.

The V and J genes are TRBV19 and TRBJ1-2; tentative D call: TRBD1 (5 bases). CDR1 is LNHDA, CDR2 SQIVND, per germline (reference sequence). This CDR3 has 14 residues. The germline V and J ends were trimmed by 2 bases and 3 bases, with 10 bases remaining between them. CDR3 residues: CASSITGIDYGYTF. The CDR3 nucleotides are TGTGCCAGTAGTATAACAGGTATTGACTATGGCTACACCTTC.

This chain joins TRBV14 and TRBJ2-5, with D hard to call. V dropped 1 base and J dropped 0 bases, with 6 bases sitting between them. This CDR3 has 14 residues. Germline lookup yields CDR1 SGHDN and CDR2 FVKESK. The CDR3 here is CASSQVRDQETQYF. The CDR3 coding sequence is TGTGCCAGCAGCCAAGTAAGGGACCAAGAGACCCAGTACTTC.

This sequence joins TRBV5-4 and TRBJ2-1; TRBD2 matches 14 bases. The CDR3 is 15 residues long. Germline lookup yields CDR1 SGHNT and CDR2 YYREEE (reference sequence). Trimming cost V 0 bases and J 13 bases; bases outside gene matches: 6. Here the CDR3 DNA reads TGTGCCAGCAGCTTGGGGGGACTAGCGGGGGCCTTTCAGTTCTTC. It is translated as CASSLGGLAGAFQFF.

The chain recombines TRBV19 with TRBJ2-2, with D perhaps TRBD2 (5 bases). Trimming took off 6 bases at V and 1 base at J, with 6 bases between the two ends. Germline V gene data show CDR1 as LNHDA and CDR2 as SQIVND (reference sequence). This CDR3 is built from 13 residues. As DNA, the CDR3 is TGTGCCAGTAGCGAGGGGAACACCGGGGAGCTGTTTTTT. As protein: CASSEGNTGELFF.

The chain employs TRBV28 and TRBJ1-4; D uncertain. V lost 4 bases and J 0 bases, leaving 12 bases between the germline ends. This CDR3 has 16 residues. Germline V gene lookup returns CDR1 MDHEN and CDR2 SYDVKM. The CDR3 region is CASSSLLPPTNEKLFF. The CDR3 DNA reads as TGTGCCAGCAGTTCCCTACTACCCCCAACTAATGAAAAACTGTTTTTT.

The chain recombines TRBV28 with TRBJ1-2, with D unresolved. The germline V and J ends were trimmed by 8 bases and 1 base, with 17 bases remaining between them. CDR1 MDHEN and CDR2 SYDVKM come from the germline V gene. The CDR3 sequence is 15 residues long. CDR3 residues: CASRILSAGNYGYTF. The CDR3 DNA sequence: TGTGCCAGCCGTATTTTATCGGCCGGTAACTATGGCTACACCTTC.

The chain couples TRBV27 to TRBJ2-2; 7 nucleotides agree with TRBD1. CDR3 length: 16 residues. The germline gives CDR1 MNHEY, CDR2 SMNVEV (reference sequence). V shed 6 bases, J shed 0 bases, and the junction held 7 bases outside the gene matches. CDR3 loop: CASRTHTGANTGELFF. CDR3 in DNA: TGTGCCAGCAGGACTCATACAGGGGCGAACACCGGGGAGCTGTTTTTT.

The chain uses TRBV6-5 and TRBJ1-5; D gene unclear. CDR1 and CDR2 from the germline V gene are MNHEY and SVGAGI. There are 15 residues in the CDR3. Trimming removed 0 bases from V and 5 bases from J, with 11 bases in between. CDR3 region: CASSYSWGGDQPQHF. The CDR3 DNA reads TGTGCCAGCAGTTACTCTTGGGGAGGCGATCAGCCCCAGCATTTT.

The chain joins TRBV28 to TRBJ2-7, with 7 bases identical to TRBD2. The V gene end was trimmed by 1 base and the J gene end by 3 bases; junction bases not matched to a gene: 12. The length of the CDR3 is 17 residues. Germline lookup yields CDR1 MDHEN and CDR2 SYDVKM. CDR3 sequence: CASSLLDREDMYYEQYF. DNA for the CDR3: TGTGCCAGCAGTTTATTGGACCGGGAGGATATGTACTACGAGCAGTACTTC.

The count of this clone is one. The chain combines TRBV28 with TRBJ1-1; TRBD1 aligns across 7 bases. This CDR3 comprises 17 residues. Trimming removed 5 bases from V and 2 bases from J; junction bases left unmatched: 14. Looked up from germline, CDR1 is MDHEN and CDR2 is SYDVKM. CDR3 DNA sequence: TGTGCCAGCAGTCTATTCAACAGGGGACTGATAAACACTGAAGCTTTCTTT. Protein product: CASSLFNRGLINTEAFF.

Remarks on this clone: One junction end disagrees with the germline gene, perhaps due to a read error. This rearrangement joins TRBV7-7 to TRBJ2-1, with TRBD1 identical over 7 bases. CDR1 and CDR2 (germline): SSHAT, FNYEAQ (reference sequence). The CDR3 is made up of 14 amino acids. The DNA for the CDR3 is TGTGCTAGCAGCCCGACGACAGGGATCAATGAGCAGTTCTTC. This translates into CASSPTTGINEQFF.

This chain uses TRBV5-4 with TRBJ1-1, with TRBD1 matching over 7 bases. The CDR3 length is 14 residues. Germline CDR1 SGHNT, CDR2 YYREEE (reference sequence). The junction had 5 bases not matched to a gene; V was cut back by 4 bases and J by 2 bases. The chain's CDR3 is CASSLGQSNTEAFF. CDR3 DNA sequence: TGTGCCAGCAGCCTGGGACAGAGTAACACTGAAGCTTTCTTT.

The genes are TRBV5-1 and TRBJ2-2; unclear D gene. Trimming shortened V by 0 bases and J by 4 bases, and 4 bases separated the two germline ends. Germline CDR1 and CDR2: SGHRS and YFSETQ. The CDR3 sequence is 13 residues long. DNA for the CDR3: TGCGCCAGCAGCTTGGAGCCCACCGGGGAGCTGTTTTTT. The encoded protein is CASSLEPTGELFF.

CDR3 residues: CASSLSLNEQFF. CDR3 bases: TGTGCCAGCAGCCTCTCGCTGAATGAGCAGTTCTTC. This chain links TRBV9 with TRBJ2-1; D gene unclear. V gave up 4 bases and J gave up 7 bases, with 9 bases separating them. There are 12 residues in the CDR3. CDR1 SGDLS and CDR2 YYNGEE come from the germline V gene.

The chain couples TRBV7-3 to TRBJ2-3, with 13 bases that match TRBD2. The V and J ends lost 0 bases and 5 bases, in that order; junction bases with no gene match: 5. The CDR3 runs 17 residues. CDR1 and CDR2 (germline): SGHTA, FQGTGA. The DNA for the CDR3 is TGTGCCAGCAGCTTAACTGTACTAGCGGGAGGGCTAGATACGCAGTATTTT. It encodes CASSLTVLAGGLDTQYF.

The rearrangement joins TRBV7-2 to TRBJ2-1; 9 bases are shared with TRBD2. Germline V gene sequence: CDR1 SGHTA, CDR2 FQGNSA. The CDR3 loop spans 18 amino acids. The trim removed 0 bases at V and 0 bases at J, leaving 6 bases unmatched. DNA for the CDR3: TGTGCCAGCAGCTTAGCAGCGGGAGGCTCGAGCTCCTACAATGAGCAGTTCTTC. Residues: CASSLAAGGSSSYNEQFF.

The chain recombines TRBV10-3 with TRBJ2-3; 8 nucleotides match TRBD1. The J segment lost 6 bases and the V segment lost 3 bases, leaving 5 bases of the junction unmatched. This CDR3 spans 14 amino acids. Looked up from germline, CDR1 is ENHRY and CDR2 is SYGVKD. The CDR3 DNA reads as TGTGCCATCAGTGACCTGGACAGGGAGGATACGCAGTATTTT. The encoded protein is CAISDLDREDTQYF.

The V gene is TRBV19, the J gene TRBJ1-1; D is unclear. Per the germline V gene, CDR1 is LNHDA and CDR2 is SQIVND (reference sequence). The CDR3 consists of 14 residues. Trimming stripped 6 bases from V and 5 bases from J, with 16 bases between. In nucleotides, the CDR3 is TGTGCCAGTAGCAGGCGCGGTGAGGTGACTGAAGCTTTCTTT. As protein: CASSRRGEVTEAFF.

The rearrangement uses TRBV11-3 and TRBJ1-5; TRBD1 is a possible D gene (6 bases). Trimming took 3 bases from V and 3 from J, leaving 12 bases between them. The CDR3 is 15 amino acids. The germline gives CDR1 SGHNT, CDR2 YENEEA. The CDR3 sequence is CASSFGWGANQPQHF. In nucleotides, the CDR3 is TGTGCCAGCAGCTTCGGGTGGGGGGCCAATCAGCCCCAGCATTTT. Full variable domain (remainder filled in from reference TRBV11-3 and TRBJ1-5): EAGVVQSPRYKIIEKKQPVAFWCNPISGHNTLYWYLQNLGQGPELLIRYENEEAVDDSQLPKDRFSAERLKGVDSTLKIQPAELGDSAVYLCASSFGWGANQPQHFGDGTRLSIL.

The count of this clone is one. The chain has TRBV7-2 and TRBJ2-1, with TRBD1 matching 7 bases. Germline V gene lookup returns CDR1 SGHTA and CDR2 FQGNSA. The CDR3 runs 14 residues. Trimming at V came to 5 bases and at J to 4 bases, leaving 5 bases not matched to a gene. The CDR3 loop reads CASSPRQGYNEQFF. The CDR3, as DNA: TGTGCCAGCAGCCCCCGACAGGGATACAATGAGCAGTTCTTC.

CDR3 in DNA: TGTGCCAGCAGTGAATATCCCTCAGGAAGAGGGAGCACCGGGGAGCTGTTTTTT. Protein product: CASSEYPSGRGSTGELFF. The rearrangement joins TRBV25-1 to TRBJ2-2; D might be TRBD2 (5 bases). The CDR3 length is 18 residues. CDR1 and CDR2 from the germline V gene are MGHDK and SYGVNS. V lost 0 bases, J lost 4 bases, and 18 bases lay in between. The full variable domain, rest sourced from reference TRBV25-1 and TRBJ2-2, is EADIYQTPRYLVIGTGKKITLECSQTMGHDKMYWYQQDPGMELHLIHYSYGVNSTEKGDLSSESTVSRIRTEHFPLTLESARPSHTSQYLCASSEYPSGRGSTGELFFGEGSRLTVL.

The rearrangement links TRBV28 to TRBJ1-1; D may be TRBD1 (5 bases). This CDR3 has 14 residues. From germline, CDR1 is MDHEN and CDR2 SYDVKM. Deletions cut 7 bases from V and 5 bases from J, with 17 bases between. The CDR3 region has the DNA TGTGCCAGCATCTGGGGCACCGAATGGACTGAAGCTTTCTTT. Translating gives CASIWGTEWTEAFF.

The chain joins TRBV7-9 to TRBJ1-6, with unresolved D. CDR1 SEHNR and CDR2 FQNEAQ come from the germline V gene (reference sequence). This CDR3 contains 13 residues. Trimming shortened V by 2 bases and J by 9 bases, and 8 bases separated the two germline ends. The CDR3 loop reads CASSLTEGSPLHF. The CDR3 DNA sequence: TGTGCCAGCAGCTTAACCGAGGGTTCACCCCTCCACTTT.